This TCR beta chain was captured in a study of blood T cell repertoires in COVID-19. Turning to the study itself: Material from acute and convalescent COVID-19 was sourced from the United States, Italy and Spain.

CDR1 is MNHNS and CDR2 is SASEGT in the germline V gene. CDR3 length: 14 residues. The ends were cut back, 2 bases at V and 8 bases at J, with 15 bases in the middle. In the original workflow: Reference gene primer amplification in the assay estimated nucleated cell counts. The repertoire was sequenced with immunoSEQ multiplex PCR; TCRdb's copy has only in-frame clones and lacks some. The DNA gave D and trimming, while V, J and clone size come from that table. The top ten clones hold around 2.3% of a sample with 100,000 or so clones, 91% of them seen once. Material for sequencing was peripheral blood. The chain links TRBV6-1 to TRBJ1-2; no reliable D call. This TCR was recovered from a human donor with active COVID-19. The donor label of this sample is uncertain. The CDR3 loop reads CASSEPSREPGYTF. In nucleotides, the CDR3 is TGTGCCAGCAGTGAACCGTCGAGGGAGCCCGGCTACACCTTC.